One and the same sample provided the 15 T cell receptor beta chains below, sequenced in a study of radiation and T cells in renal cell carcinoma. The time point denotes: blood 4 weeks post-SBRT, at nephrectomy. Treatment reported: 15 Gy SBRT to primary tumor, nephrectomy 4 weeks later. The table came from immunoSEQ multiplex PCR; TCRdb's copy has only in-frame clones and leaves some out. The sample has roughly 86,000 clones, 85% seen once. This specimen was blood, taken from a patient whose treatment included radiotherapy and nephrectomy. The receptors originated from a man in his fifties with renal cell carcinoma.

The rearrangement links TRBV7-9 to TRBJ1-4; D might be TRBD1 (6 bases). CDR3 length: 15 amino acids. Germline V lookup: CDR1 SEHNR, CDR2 FQNEAQ (reference sequence). Deletions cut 6 bases from V and 1 base from J, with 12 bases between. CDR3 DNA sequence: TGTGCCAGCAGACCTAGGGGGGAAACTAATGAAAAACTGTTTTTT. This translates into CASRPRGETNEKLFF.

The chain joins TRBV7-2 to TRBJ1-1; D call uncertain. The CDR3 is 13 residues long. Germline V CDR1 and CDR2: SGHTA, FQGNSA. Trimming removed 0 bases at V and 5 bases at J, with 7 bases between. The CDR3: CASSLALRTEAFF. The CDR3 DNA sequence: TGTGCCAGCAGCTTAGCGCTTAGAACTGAAGCTTTCTTT.

This chain uses TRBV5-5 with TRBJ1-4; no clear D gene. CDR1 SGHKS and CDR2 YYEKEE come from the germline V gene (reference sequence). CDR3 length equals 15 residues. V was trimmed by 1 base and J by 1 base, leaving 8 bases between them. The CDR3, as DNA: TGTGCCAGCAGCTTGTGGACGGGAACTAATGAAAAACTGTTTTTT. It specifies CASSLWTGTNEKLFF.

V usage is TRBV28 and J usage is TRBJ2-7; maybe TRBD1 (6 bases). Germline V gene data show CDR1 as MDHEN and CDR2 as SYDVKM. There are 14 residues in the CDR3. V was pared by 3 bases and J by 3 bases, with 12 bases between. CDR3 nucleotide sequence: TGTGCCAGCAGTTTTTATACAGGGAGCTACGAGCAGTACTTC. This sequence encodes CASSFYTGSYEQYF.

V gene TRBV9 combines with J gene TRBJ2-4; TRBD1 might be the D (6 bases). This CDR3 region has 15 residues. V lost 4 bases and J lost 2, with 13 bases in between. Germline V gives CDR1 SGDLS, CDR2 YYNGEE. CDR3 sequence reads: CASSKGTQSKNIQYF. CDR3 nucleotides: TGTGCCAGCAGCAAGGGGACACAGTCCAAAAACATTCAGTACTTC. Full variable domain (outside the CDR3, taken from reference TRBV9 and TRBJ2-4): DSGVTQTPKHLITATGQRVTLRCSPRSGDLSVYWYQQSLDQGLQFLIQYYNGEERAKGNILERFSAQQFPDLHSELNLSSLELGDSALYFCASSKGTQSKNIQYFGAGTRLSVL.

This clone was detected only once. This chain uses TRBV12-1 with TRBJ2-7; the D segment call TRBD2 is taken from the table without a DNA check. TRBV12-1 is noted as a pseudogene. CDR3 length equals 17 residues. This chain's CDR3 is CASSPTASPESSYEQYF. The CDR3 DNA follows: TGTGCCAGCAGCCCTACGGCCAGTCCGGAGAGCTCCTACGAGCAGTACTTC.

A remark on this clone: The junction shows a germline mismatch at one end, possibly a read error. The genes are TRBV7-7 and TRBJ2-1; TRBD2 matches 11 bases. The germline V gene has CDR1 SSHAT and CDR2 FNYEAQ (reference sequence). CDR3 length: 16 amino acids. As DNA, the CDR3 is TGTGCTAGCAGCTTAGGGCTAGCGGGGGGTGATAATGAGCAGTTCTTC. This encodes CASSLGLAGGDNEQFF.

The rearrangement uses TRBV7-9 and TRBJ1-1; D unresolved. Germline V CDR1 and CDR2: SEHNR, FQNEAQ (reference sequence). The CDR3 has 13 amino acids. V was pared by 2 bases and J by 3 bases, with 7 bases between. The chain's CDR3 is CASSLHPDTEAFF. In DNA form, the CDR3 reads TGTGCCAGCAGCTTACATCCGGACACTGAAGCTTTCTTT.

The chain recombines TRBV6-1 with TRBJ2-5, with D maybe TRBD1 (6 bases). V lost 8 bases and J 5 bases, leaving 15 bases between the germline ends. CDR3 length: 13 amino acids. The germline V gene has CDR1 MNHNS and CDR2 SASEGT. The CDR3 coding sequence is TGTGCCAGCGACAACAGGGTGGTCGAGACCCAGTACTTC. Translating gives CASDNRVVETQYF.

The chain employs TRBV7-2 and TRBJ1-2, with 11 nucleotides matching TRBD1. The V gene's germline CDR1 is SGHTA and CDR2 FQGNSA. V shed 5 bases, J shed 4 bases, and the junction held 3 bases outside the gene matches. The CDR3 loop spans 14 amino acids. The CDR3 region is CASSLGTGGYGYTF. The CDR3 DNA reads as TGTGCCAGCAGCCTGGGGACAGGGGGCTATGGCTACACCTTC.

The chain is built from TRBV7-8 and TRBJ1-1; no clear D gene. Between the trimmed V and J ends, which lost 2 bases and 5 bases, there was a span of 15 bases. CDR3 length equals 15 residues. Germline values: CDR1 SGHVS, CDR2 FQNEAQ. The CDR3 DNA reads TGTGCCAGCAGCTTATCCACGAATATGGGGACTGAAGCTTTCTTT. This encodes CASSLSTNMGTEAFF.

The chain links TRBV9 to TRBJ2-2, with TRBD2 matching 12 bases. The CDR3 has 18 amino acids. Germline trimming cut 2 bases from V and 4 bases from J; bases unmatched to any gene: 9. Germline loops: CDR1 SGDLS, CDR2 YYNGEE. This CDR3 is CASSVTSGSTGTTGELFF. CDR3 nucleotides: TGTGCCAGCAGCGTGACTAGCGGGAGTACTGGGACCACCGGGGAGCTGTTTTTT. The variable domain in full, completed from reference TRBV9 and TRBJ2-2, reads DSGVTQTPKHLITATGQRVTLRCSPRSGDLSVYWYQQSLDQGLQFLIQYYNGEERAKGNILERFSAQQFPDLHSELNLSSLELGDSALYFCASSVTSGSTGTTGELFFGEGSRLTVL.

V and J are TRBV11-3 and TRBJ2-7, with 9 bases identical to TRBD1. V shed 5 bases and J 2 bases; nucleotides not matched to a gene: 7. CDR1 SGHNT and CDR2 YENEEA come from the germline V gene. The CDR3 contains 15 residues. CDR3 in DNA: TGTGCCAGCAGCCATTCCGGGACAGGGACCTACGAGCAGTACTTC. Translation gives CASSHSGTGTYEQYF.

The chain joins TRBV4-1 to TRBJ2-4, with TRBD2 matching over 11 bases. The CDR3 sequence is 21 residues long. The junction had 16 bases not matched to a gene; V was cut back by 3 bases and J by 0 bases. Germline CDR1 and CDR2: MGHRA and YSYEKL. DNA for the CDR3: TGCGCCAGCAGCCATCCAGGCTTACTAGCGGGAGTCGGGGTAGCCAAAAACATTCAGTACTTC. Translation gives CASSHPGLLAGVGVAKNIQYF.

The chain couples TRBV10-3 to TRBJ2-1, with TRBD1 matching over 7 bases. Germline loops: CDR1 ENHRY, CDR2 SYGVKD. The CDR3 is 15 amino acids. V was clipped by 5 bases and J by 6 bases; unmatched bases: 10. The chain's CDR3 is CAISLGQFSGNEQFF. CDR3 coding DNA: TGTGCCATCAGTCTGGGACAGTTTTCGGGCAATGAGCAGTTCTTC.